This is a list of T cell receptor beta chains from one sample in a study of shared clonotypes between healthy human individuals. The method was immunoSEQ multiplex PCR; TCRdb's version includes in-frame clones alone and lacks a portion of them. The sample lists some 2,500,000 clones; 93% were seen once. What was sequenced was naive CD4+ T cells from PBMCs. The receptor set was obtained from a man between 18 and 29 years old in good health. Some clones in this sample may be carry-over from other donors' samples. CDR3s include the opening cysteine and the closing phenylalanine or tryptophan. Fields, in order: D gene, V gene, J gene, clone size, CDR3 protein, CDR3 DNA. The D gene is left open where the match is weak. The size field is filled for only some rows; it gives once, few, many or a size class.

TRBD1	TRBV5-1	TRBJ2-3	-	CASSSGQITDTQYF	TGCGCCAGCAGCTCGGGACAGATCACAGATACGCAGTATTTT
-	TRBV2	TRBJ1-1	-	CASRVRGMNTEAFF	TGTGCCAGCAGGGTGCGGGGCATGAACACTGAAGCTTTCTTT
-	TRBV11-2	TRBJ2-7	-	CASSLGRQTYEQYF	TGTGCCAGCAGCTTAGGACGACAGACCTACGAGCAGTACTTC
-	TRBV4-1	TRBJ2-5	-	CASSQVHQGETQYF	TGCGCCAGCAGCCAAGTTCATCAAGGAGAGACCCAGTACTTC
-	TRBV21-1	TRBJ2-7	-	CASVGGSGRSYEQYF	TGTGCCAGCGTCGGTGGAAGCGGGCGTTCCTACGAGCAGTACTTC
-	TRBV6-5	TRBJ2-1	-	CASSYPSPSGVDEQFF	TGTGCCAGCAGTTACCCTTCCCCGAGTGGGGTTGATGAGCAGTTCTTC
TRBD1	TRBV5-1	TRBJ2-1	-	CASSLVPSAGGASWWNEQFF	TGCGCCAGCAGCTTGGTCCCCTCGGCAGGGGGTGCATCATGGTGGAATGAGCAGTTCTTC
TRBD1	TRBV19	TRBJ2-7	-	CASTPGQGHYEQYF	TGTGCCAGTACACCTGGACAGGGACACTACGAGCAGTACTTC
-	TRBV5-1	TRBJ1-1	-	CASSLATLMNTEAFF	TGCGCCAGCAGCTTGGCAACACTTATGAACACTGAAGCTTTCTTT
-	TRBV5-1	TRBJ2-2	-	CASSLVADTGELFF	TGCGCCAGCAGCTTGGTCGCCGACACCGGGGAGCTGTTTTTT
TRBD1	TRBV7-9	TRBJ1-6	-	CASSLIKGTANSPLHF	TGTGCCAGCAGCTTAATAAAAGGGACAGCTAATTCACCCCTCCACTTT
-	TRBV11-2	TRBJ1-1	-	CASSEAGETEAFF	TGTGCCAGCAGCGAAGCGGGAGAGACTGAAGCTTTCTTT
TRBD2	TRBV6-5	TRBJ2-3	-	CASSYASGSTDTQYF	TGTGCCAGCAGTTACGCTAGCGGGAGTACAGATACGCAGTATTTT
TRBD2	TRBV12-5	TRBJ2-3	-	CASGWAGTSSPSTDTQYF	TGTGCTAGTGGTTGGGCCGGGACTAGCTCGCCTAGCACAGATACGCAGTATTTT
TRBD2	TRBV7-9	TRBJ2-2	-	CASSLASGYTGELFF	TGTGCCAGCAGCTTGGCTAGCGGTTACACCGGGGAGCTGTTTTTT
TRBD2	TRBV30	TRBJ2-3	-	CAFSSGKVGDTQYF	TGTGCCTTCTCTAGCGGGAAGGTAGGAGATACGCAGTATTTT
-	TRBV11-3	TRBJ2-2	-	CASSGPTAGGELFF	TGTGCCAGCAGCGGCCCCACAGCGGGCGGGGAGCTGTTTTTT
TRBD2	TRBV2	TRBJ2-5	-	CASSVLAAQETQYF	TGTGCCAGCAGTGTGCTAGCGGCCCAAGAGACCCAGTACTTC
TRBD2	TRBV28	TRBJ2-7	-	CASSLLRISGAYSYEQYF	TGTGCCAGCAGTTTGCTTCGTATTAGCGGGGCTTACTCCTACGAGCAGTACTTC
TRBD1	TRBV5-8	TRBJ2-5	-	CASSLTPGQRETQYF	TGTGCCAGCAGCTTGACACCGGGACAGAGAGAGACCCAGTACTTC
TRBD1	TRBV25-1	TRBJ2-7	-	CASSRGQGRGEQYF	TGTGCCAGCTCTAGGGGACAGGGACGTGGCGAGCAGTACTTC
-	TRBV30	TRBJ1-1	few	CAWSPRRNTEAFF	TGTGCCTGGAGCCCCCGGAGGAACACTGAAGCTTTCTTT
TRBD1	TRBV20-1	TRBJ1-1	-	CSATKGAAFF	TGCAGTGCTACCAAGGGGGCAGCTTTCTTT
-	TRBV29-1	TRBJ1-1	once	CSVIGRLSMNTEAFF	TGCAGCGTTATTGGACGGTTGTCGATGAACACTGAAGCTTTCTTT
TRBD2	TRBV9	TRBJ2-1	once	CASSVMLAGLNEQFF	TGTGCCAGCAGCGTAATGTTAGCGGGATTGAATGAGCAGTTCTTC
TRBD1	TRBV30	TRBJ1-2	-	CAWRAQGAIPYGYTF	TGTGCCTGGAGGGCACAGGGGGCGATCCCCTATGGCTACACCTTC
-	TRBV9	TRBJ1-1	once	CASSGGSWRNTEAFF	TGTGCCAGCAGCGGGGGGTCGTGGCGGAACACTGAAGCTTTCTTT
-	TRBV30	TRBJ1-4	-	CACDEKNEKLFF	TGTGCCTGTGATGAAAAGAATGAAAAACTGTTTTTT
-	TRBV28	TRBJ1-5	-	CASSPTQRRNQPQHF	TGTGCCAGCAGTCCGACCCAGAGGCGCAATCAGCCCCAGCATTTT
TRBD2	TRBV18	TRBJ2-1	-	CASSPGWLAGGGYNEQFF	TGTGCCAGCTCACCAGGTTGGCTAGCGGGAGGAGGATACAATGAGCAGTTCTTC
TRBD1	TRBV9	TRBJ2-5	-	CASSVDRARETQYF	TGTGCCAGCAGCGTCGACAGGGCTAGAGAGACCCAGTACTTC
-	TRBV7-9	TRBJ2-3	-	CASSLTGLRGDTQYF	TGTGCCAGCAGCTTAACTGGACTCAGAGGAGATACGCAGTATTTT
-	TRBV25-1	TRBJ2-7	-	CASSDRVEQYF	TGTGCCAGCAGTGACCGGGTCGAGCAGTACTTC
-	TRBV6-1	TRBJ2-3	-	CASSPERRYTQYF	TGTGCCAGCAGTCCCGAGAGGCGGTATACGCAGTATTTT
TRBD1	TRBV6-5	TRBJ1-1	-	CASSYSGGRTEAFF	TGTGCCAGCAGTTATTCAGGGGGAAGGACTGAAGCTTTCTTT
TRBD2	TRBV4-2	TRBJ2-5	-	CASSLKWSTSDSRGGQETQYF	TGTGCCAGCAGCCTCAAGTGGTCGACTAGCGACTCCCGGGGGGGCCAAGAGACCCAGTACTTC
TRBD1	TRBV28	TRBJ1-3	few	CASSSWDRVGDTIYF	TGTGCCAGCAGTTCGTGGGACAGGGTAGGAGACACCATATATTTT
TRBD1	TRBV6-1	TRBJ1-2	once	CASTRQGVHYGYTF	TGTGCCAGCACCCGACAGGGGGTACACTATGGCTACACCTTC
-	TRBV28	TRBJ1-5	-	CASSDNRPDPQPQHF	TGTGCCAGCAGTGACAACCGGCCGGACCCTCAGCCCCAGCATTTT
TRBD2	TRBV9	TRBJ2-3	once	CASSTGLAGDTQYF	TGTGCCAGCAGCACGGGACTAGCGGGAGATACGCAGTATTTT
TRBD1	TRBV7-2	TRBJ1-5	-	CASSLSGQGWRNQPQHF	TGTGCCAGCAGCTTATCGGGACAGGGTTGGCGCAATCAGCCCCAGCATTTT
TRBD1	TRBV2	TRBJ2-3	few	CATKTGAITDTQYF	TGTGCCACAAAGACAGGGGCTATCACAGATACGCAGTATTTT
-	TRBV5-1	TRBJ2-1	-	CASSLGGSYNEQFF	TGCGCCAGCAGCCTCGGGGGTTCCTACAATGAGCAGTTCTTC
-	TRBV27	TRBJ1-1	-	CASSTTGRTEAFF	TGTGCCAGCAGCACCACAGGGCGCACTGAAGCTTTCTTT
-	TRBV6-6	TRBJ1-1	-	CASSYPKIDLTEAFF	TGTGCCAGCAGTTACCCGAAGATTGATCTAACTGAAGCTTTCTTT
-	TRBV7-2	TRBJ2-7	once	CASSPPGPYEQYF	TGTGCCAGCAGCCCCCCGGGCCCTTACGAGCAGTACTTC
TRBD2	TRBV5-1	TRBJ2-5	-	CASSLAASGRAIPQETQYF	TGCGCCAGCAGCTTGGCGGCTAGCGGGAGGGCGATACCCCAAGAGACCCAGTACTTC
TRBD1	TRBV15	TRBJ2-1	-	CATSRVRQGAFNEQFF	TGTGCCACCAGCAGAGTTCGTCAGGGGGCTTTCAATGAGCAGTTCTTC
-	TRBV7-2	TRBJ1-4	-	CASSLERNNEKLFF	TGTGCCAGCAGCTTAGAACGGAATAATGAAAAACTGTTTTTT
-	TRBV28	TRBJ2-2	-	CASSRRGYSNTGELFF	TGTGCCAGCAGCCGACGGGGGTACTCGAACACCGGGGAGCTGTTTTTT
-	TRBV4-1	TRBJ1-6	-	CASSQGAGDYNSPLHF	TGCGCCAGCAGCCAAGGTGCAGGGGACTATAATTCACCCCTCCACTTT
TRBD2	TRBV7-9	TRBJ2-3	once	CASSVPTSGSADTQYF	TGTGCCAGCAGCGTACCGACTAGCGGGAGTGCAGATACGCAGTATTTT
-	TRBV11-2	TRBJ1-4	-	CASSFRGGGEKLFF	TGTGCCAGCAGCTTTCGCGGTGGGGGAGAAAAACTGTTTTTT
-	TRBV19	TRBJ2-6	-	CASSIDGPPHSGANVLTF	TGTGCCAGTAGTATCGATGGGCCGCCTCACTCTGGGGCCAACGTCCTGACTTTC
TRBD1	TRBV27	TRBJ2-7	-	CASSLIPGQGRREQYF	TGTGCCAGCAGTTTAATTCCGGGACAGGGGAGGAGAGAGCAGTACTTC